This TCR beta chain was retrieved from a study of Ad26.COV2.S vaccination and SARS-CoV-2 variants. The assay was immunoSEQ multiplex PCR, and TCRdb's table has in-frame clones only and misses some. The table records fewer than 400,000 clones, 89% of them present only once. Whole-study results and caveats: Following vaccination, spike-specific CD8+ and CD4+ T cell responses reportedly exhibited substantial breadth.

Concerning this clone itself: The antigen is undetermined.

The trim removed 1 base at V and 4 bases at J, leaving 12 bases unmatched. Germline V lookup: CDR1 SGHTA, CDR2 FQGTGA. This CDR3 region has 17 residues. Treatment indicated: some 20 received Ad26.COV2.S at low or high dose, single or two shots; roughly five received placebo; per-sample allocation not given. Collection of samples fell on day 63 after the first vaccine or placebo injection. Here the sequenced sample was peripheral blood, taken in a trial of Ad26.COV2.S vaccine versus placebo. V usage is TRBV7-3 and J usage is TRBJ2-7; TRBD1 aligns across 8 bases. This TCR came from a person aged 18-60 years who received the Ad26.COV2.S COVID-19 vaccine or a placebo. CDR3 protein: CASSLRGPGRGRYEQYF. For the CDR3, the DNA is TGTGCCAGCAGCTTAAGGGGCCCGGGCAGGGGGCGGTACGAGCAGTACTTC.